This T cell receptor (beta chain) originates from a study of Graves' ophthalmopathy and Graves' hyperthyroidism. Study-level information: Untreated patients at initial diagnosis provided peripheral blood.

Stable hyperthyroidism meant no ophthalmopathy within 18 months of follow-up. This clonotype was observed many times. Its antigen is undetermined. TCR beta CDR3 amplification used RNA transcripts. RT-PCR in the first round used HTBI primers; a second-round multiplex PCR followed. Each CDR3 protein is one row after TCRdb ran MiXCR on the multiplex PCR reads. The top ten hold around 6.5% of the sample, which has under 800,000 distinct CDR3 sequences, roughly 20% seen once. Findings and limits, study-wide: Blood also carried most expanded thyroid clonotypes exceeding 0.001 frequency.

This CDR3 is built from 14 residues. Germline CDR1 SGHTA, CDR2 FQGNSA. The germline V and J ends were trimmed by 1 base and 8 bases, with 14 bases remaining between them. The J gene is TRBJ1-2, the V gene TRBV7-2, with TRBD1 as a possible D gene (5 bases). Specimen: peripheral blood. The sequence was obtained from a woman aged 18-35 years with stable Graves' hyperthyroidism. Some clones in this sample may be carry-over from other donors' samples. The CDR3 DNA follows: TGTGCCAGCAGCTTAGGAGTGGGGGTTGGGGGCTACACCTTC. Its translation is CASSLGVGVGGYTF.